These 26 T cell receptor beta chains were all obtained from the same sample, sequenced in a study of blood T cell repertoires in COVID-19. This table comes from immunoSEQ multiplex PCR, and its TCRdb copy is limited to in-frame clones, with some not included. The top ten clones hold approximately 8.3% of a sample with around 67,000 clones, about nine tenths of them seen once. Material: peripheral blood. These receptor sequences come from a middle-aged man with active COVID-19.

As DNA, the CDR3 is TGTGCCAGCAGCGCCCCCGGACTAGCGTCCGGCACAGATACGCAGTATTTT. Its protein is CASSAPGLASGTDTQYF. The V gene is TRBV7-9, the J gene TRBJ2-3, with 9 bases matching TRBD2. The junction had 10 bases not matched to a gene; V was cut back by 5 bases and J by 1 base. CDR3 length equals 17 residues. Per the germline V gene, CDR1 is SEHNR and CDR2 is FQNEAQ (reference sequence).

This clone was found once. This chain uses TRBV6-1 with TRBJ2-1; 10 bases are a match to TRBD2. This CDR3 contains 21 residues. The J segment lost 0 bases and the V segment lost 1 base, leaving 15 bases of the junction unmatched. The V gene's germline CDR1 is MNHNS and CDR2 SASEGT. CDR3 sequence: CASSEVLASSGSASSYNEQFF. CDR3 in DNA: TGTGCCAGCAGTGAAGTCTTGGCGTCTAGCGGGAGTGCTAGCTCCTACAATGAGCAGTTCTTC.

The V gene is TRBV4-3, the J gene TRBJ1-1, with a tentative D call TRBD1 (6 bases). Germline-derived CDR1 and CDR2 are LGHNA and YSLEER. Trimming pared 3 bases from V and 0 bases from J, leaving 8 bases between. CDR3 length equals 14 residues. For the CDR3, the DNA is TGCGCCAGCAGCCACGGACAGATGAACACTGAAGCTTTCTTT. It encodes CASSHGQMNTEAFF.

CDR3 in amino acids: CSVENGYSYEQYF. The CDR3 coding sequence is TGCAGCGTTGAAAACGGGTACTCCTACGAGCAGTACTTC. The chain joins TRBV29-1 to TRBJ2-7; D gene uncertain. Germline CDR1 reads SQVTM; CDR2 reads ANQGSEA. Trimming removed 2 bases from V and 0 bases from J, with 8 bases in between. The CDR3 runs to 13 residues.

This sequence joins TRBV15 and TRBJ1-1, with D perhaps matching TRBD1 (5 bases). The CDR3 spans 14 residues. Germline lookup yields CDR1 LNHNV and CDR2 YYDKDF (reference sequence). Deletions cut 3 bases from V and 1 base from J, with 9 bases between. CDR3 nucleotides: TGTGCCACCAGCAGGGGGGGGGAGAACACTGAAGCTTTCTTT. Protein product: CATSRGGENTEAFF.

This chain uses TRBV2 with TRBJ1-1; D possibly corresponds to TRBD1 (5 bases). From germline, CDR1 is SNHLY and CDR2 FYNNEI. Trimming shortened V by 2 bases and J by 4 bases, and 11 bases separated the two germline ends. The CDR3 spans 14 residues. CDR3: CASSEQGTGTEAFF. CDR3 bases: TGTGCCAGCAGTGAACAGGGCACGGGCACTGAAGCTTTCTTT.

This chain uses TRBV12-3 or TRBV12-4 with TRBJ2-3; 12 positions match TRBD1. Germline trimming cut 3 bases from V and 15 bases from J; bases unmatched to any gene: 7. The CDR3 consists of 13 residues. CDR3 bases: TGTGCCAGCAGTTTGAGCCGGGACAGGGGGCACTATTTT. Translating it yields CASSLSRDRGHYF.

This clone appeared a single time. The rearrangement links TRBV5-4 to TRBJ2-3; the match to TRBD2 covers 8 bases. There are 16 residues in the CDR3. Germline V lookup: CDR1 SGHNT, CDR2 YYREEE (reference sequence). Trimming at V came to 2 bases and at J to 4 bases, leaving 9 bases not matched to a gene. The CDR3 is CASSLLREGRSDTQYF. The CDR3 DNA reads TGTGCCAGCAGCTTACTCCGGGAGGGCCGGTCAGATACGCAGTATTTT.

The chain couples TRBV28 to TRBJ2-7; 11 bases map to TRBD1. The V segment lost 6 bases and the J segment 0 bases; nucleotides outside the gene matches: 7. Germline-derived CDR1 and CDR2 are MDHEN and SYDVKM. This CDR3 spans 16 amino acids. Written as DNA, the CDR3 is TGTGCCAGCAGACGCGGGACAGGGGGGTTCTCCTACGAGCAGTACTTC. It translates to CASRRGTGGFSYEQYF.

The J gene is TRBJ1-1, the V gene TRBV7-3; possible D gene TRBD1, 5 bases. Germline V gives CDR1 SGHTA, CDR2 FQGTGA. Trimming removed 5 bases from V and 1 base from J, with 14 bases in between. The CDR3 loop spans 15 amino acids. The CDR3 loop is CASSPTGLRNTEAFF. CDR3 sequence (DNA): TGTGCCAGCAGCCCAACGGGACTTAGGAACACTGAAGCTTTCTTT. Together with reference TRBV7-3 and TRBJ1-1, the CDR3 gives the full variable domain: GAGVSQTPSNKVTEKGKYVELRCDPISGHTALYWYRQSLGQGPEFLIYFQGTGAADDSGLPNDRFFAVRPEGSVSTLKIQRTERGDSAVYLCASSPTGLRNTEAFFGQGTRLTVV.

By sample share, this clone is medium-sized. The rearrangement joins TRBV5-1 to TRBJ1-3, with unresolved D. This CDR3 spans 14 amino acids. CDR1 is SGHRS and CDR2 is YFSETQ in the germline V gene. Trimming cost V 1 base and J 3 bases, with 8 bases left between them. The CDR3 reads CASSLREGGNTIYF. The DNA for the CDR3 is TGCGCCAGCAGCTTGCGAGAGGGTGGAAACACCATATATTTT. The whole variable domain, filled in from reference TRBV5-1 and TRBJ1-3, reads KAGVTQTPRYLIKTRGQQVTLSCSPISGHRSVSWYQQTPGQGLQFLFEYFSETQRNKGNFPGRFSGRQFSNSRSEMNVSTLELGDSALYLCASSLREGGNTIYFGEGSWLTVV.

This clone occurred once. J is TRBJ1-2 and V is TRBV5-1; unclear D gene. V was pared by 4 bases and J by 0 bases, with 10 bases between. CDR1 is SGHRS, CDR2 YFSETQ, per germline. The CDR3 runs to 14 residues. In DNA, the CDR3 is TGCGCCAGCAGCCCCGACTCTACTAACTATGGCTACACCTTC. Residues: CASSPDSTNYGYTF.

The chain links TRBV27 to TRBJ2-5; possibly TRBD2 for D (6 bases). V lost 6 bases and J lost 0, with 11 bases in between. Germline CDR1 reads MNHEY; CDR2 reads SMNVEV (reference sequence). The CDR3 runs 14 residues. CDR3 DNA: TGTGCCAGCAGCCGGCGGGGTGACCAAGAGACCCAGTACTTC. It is translated as CASSRRGDQETQYF.

The chain is built from TRBV7-8 and TRBJ2-5; TRBD2 aligns across 11 bases. CDR3 length: 19 amino acids. Germline V CDR1 and CDR2: SGHVS, FQNEAQ. Losses at the gene ends were 5 bases for V and 6 bases for J; bases not matched to a gene: 20. In DNA, the CDR3 is TGTGCCAGCAGCCCATACCGGCTAGCGGGGGGAGTCTCCAAGAAGACCCAGTACTTC. This translates into CASSPYRLAGGVSKKTQYF.

The chain uses TRBV7-6 and TRBJ2-7; TRBD2 matches 9 bases. J was trimmed by 2 bases and V by 5 bases; bases with no gene match: 7. Germline CDR1 SGHVS, CDR2 FNYEAQ. The CDR3 covers 15 residues. CDR3 in amino acids: CASSHSGGNTYEQYF. The CDR3 nucleotides read TGTGCCAGCAGCCATAGCGGGGGCAACACCTACGAGCAGTACTTC.

The gene calls are TRBV6-5 and TRBJ2-7; TRBD2 aligns across 8 bases. The V segment lost 5 bases and the J segment 2 bases; nucleotides outside the gene matches: 5. Per the germline V gene, CDR1 is MNHEY and CDR2 is SVGAGI. The CDR3 has 14 residues. The CDR3, as DNA: TGTGCCAGCAGTCGACGACTAGCGCCCTACGAGCAGTACTTC. Translating gives CASSRRLAPYEQYF.

The chain recombines TRBV10-3 with TRBJ2-2, with 9 nucleotides matching TRBD2. J gave up 6 bases and V 3 bases, and 8 bases lay outside the gene matches. The CDR3 length is 16 residues. Germline V CDR1 and CDR2: ENHRY, SYGVKD. CDR3 sequence (DNA): TGTGCCATCAGTGACCCGGGGACTAGCTATGCCGGGGAGCTGTTTTTT. Encoded protein: CAISDPGTSYAGELFF.

CDR3 region: CASSFGTPNTGELFF. The DNA for the CDR3 is TGCGCCAGCAGCTTTGGGACACCGAACACCGGGGAGCTGTTTTTT. This chain uses TRBV5-1 with TRBJ2-2; the D gene is possibly TRBD1 (6 bases). From germline, CDR1 is SGHRS and CDR2 YFSETQ. V dropped 2 bases and J dropped 0 bases, with 8 bases sitting between them. The CDR3 spans 15 residues.

The CDR3: CASSSKAGWNQPQHF. CDR3 sequence (DNA): TGTGCCAGCAGCTCAAAGGCGGGGTGGAATCAGCCCCAGCATTTT. V is TRBV11-2 and J is TRBJ1-5, with D uncertain. Between the trimmed V and J ends, which lost 4 bases and 4 bases, there was a span of 14 bases. Looked up from germline, CDR1 is SGHAT and CDR2 is FQNNGV. The CDR3 has 15 amino acids.

The rearrangement links TRBV28 to TRBJ2-1, with a possible D match to TRBD2 (6 bases). In germline, CDR1 is MDHEN, CDR2 SYDVKM. The CDR3 is 15 amino acids. V was trimmed by 3 bases and J by 2 bases, leaving 11 bases between them. As DNA, the CDR3 is TGTGCCAGCAGTTTTCCGGAGCGGGCCTACAATGAGCAGTTCTTC. It codes for CASSFPERAYNEQFF.

The chain joins TRBV7-2 to TRBJ2-7, with D tentatively TRBD1 (6 bases). Germline-derived CDR1 and CDR2 are SGHTA and FQGNSA. This CDR3 region has 16 residues. The V and J ends lost 5 bases and 6 bases respectively, with 23 bases between them. DNA of the CDR3: TGTGCCAGCAGCCCAGGATGGGGGCGGCGTAGCGCCGAGCAGTACTTC. As protein: CASSPGWGRRSAEQYF.

This clone was observed once. The CDR3 DNA reads as TGTGCCAGCAGTCTGCGAGCGGACAGGGGAGTCTATGGCTACACCTTC. It is translated as CASSLRADRGVYGYTF. The chain joins TRBV28 to TRBJ1-2; TRBD1 aligns across 9 bases. Germline V gene lookup returns CDR1 MDHEN and CDR2 SYDVKM. With V trimmed by 5 bases and J by 4 bases, 11 bases remained unmatched. The CDR3 contains 16 residues.

V is TRBV11-2 and J is TRBJ2-1; 9 bases are shared with TRBD2. Germline values: CDR1 SGHAT, CDR2 FQNNGV. Trimming at V came to 1 base and at J to 12 bases, leaving 10 bases not matched to a gene. The CDR3 is made up of 15 amino acids. Written as DNA, the CDR3 is TGTGCCAGCAGCTTAGTGCGGGAGGGCCTCTCGGGGCAGTTCTTC. Its protein product is CASSLVREGLSGQFF.

V is TRBV3-1 (or the pseudogene TRBV3-2) and J is TRBJ2-7; maybe TRBD2 (6 bases). The CDR3 totals 16 residues. Germline V gives CDR1 LGHDT, CDR2 YNNKEL (reference sequence). Trimming cost V 1 base and J 2 bases, with 15 bases left between them. CDR3 DNA: TGTGCCAGCAGCCAAGGCCTAGCGCCCGGCACCTACGAGCAGTACTTC. The encoded protein is CASSQGLAPGTYEQYF.

This clone has just one count. The chain carries TRBV7-9 and TRBJ2-1; possible D gene TRBD2, 6 bases. The CDR3 extends over 17 amino acids. The V gene's germline CDR1 is SEHNR and CDR2 FQNEAQ (reference sequence). Trimming pared 5 bases from V and 15 bases from J, leaving 32 bases between. The CDR3 is CASSPRQGAVGTLARFF. The CDR3 bases are TGTGCCAGCAGCCCCAGGCAGGGAGCGGTAGGGACTTTAGCGCGGTTCTTC.

This chain joins TRBV6-5 and TRBJ1-2; 7 nucleotides align to TRBD1. CDR3 length: 13 amino acids. Germline lookup yields CDR1 MNHEY and CDR2 SVGAGI. V lost 6 bases, J lost 1 base, and 2 bases stayed unmatched. The CDR3 here is CASSRQGNYGYTF. The DNA of the CDR3 is TGTGCCAGCAGCCGACAGGGTAACTATGGCTACACCTTC.